The text below deals with one T cell receptor beta chain. Trimming took 1 base from V and 5 from J, leaving 8 bases between them. Germline CDR1 reads LGHNT; CDR2 reads FRNRAP. CDR3 size: 13 residues. The method was immunoSEQ multiplex PCR; TCRdb's version includes in-frame clones alone and lacks a portion of them. The table lists about 82,000 clones, over 90% of them singletons. These data are taken from a study of technical replicates of blood from a few donors. The specimen was T cells isolated from PBMCs. The V gene is TRBV12-5, the J gene TRBJ1-1; D is perhaps TRBD1 (6 bases). This receptor was identified in a human donor in good health. CDR3 in amino acids: CASGLEDRTEAFF. The CDR3 DNA reads TGTGCTAGTGGTTTGGAAGACAGGACTGAAGCTTTCTTT.